This TCR beta chain was recorded in a study of vaccination and CD4 T cells after COVID-19. Treatment defined: approximately nine-day PBMC culture with coronavirus spike peptide pools or control peptides (ViraFEST assay). Cell culture was performed with roughly 2 million PBMCs per well in the presence of around 9.4 IU/ml IL-2 and roughly 10 ug/ml peptide pools. This clonotype was seen more than once but under ten times. Its cognate antigen is unknown. An Oncomine TCR Beta short-read assay was used to sequence the DNA from cultured CD4+ T cells. One entry per CDR3 protein, called by TCRdb with MiXCR from the PCR reads. The sample records under 15,000 distinct CDR3 sequences, 25% to 35% being singletons. This TCR was sampled from a human donor with COVID-19. Material: cultured CD4+ T cells from blood.

The CDR3 DNA is TGTGCCAGCAGCTTCGGGACAGGATACACAGATACGCAGTATTTT. Translated, it gives CASSFGTGYTDTQYF. The chain employs TRBV7-9 and TRBJ2-3, with 8 nucleotides matching TRBD1. The CDR3 extends over 15 amino acids. V shed 3 bases and J 2 bases; nucleotides not matched to a gene: 4. Per the germline V gene, CDR1 is SEHNR and CDR2 is FQNEAQ (reference sequence). Together with reference TRBV7-9 and TRBJ2-3, the CDR3 gives the full variable domain: DTGVSQNPRHKITKRGQNVTFRCDPISEHNRLYWYRQTLGQGPEFLTYFQNEAQLEKSRLLSDRFSAERPKGSFSTLEIQRTEQGDSAMYLCASSFGTGYTDTQYFGPGTRLTVL.